The 30 T cell receptor beta chains presented below share a single source sample, sequenced in a study of OX40 agonist ivuxolimab in advanced cancers. Some clones are missing from TCRdb's copy, which holds only in-frame ones; the method was immunoSEQ multiplex PCR. The repertoire has about 70,000 clones, almost 90% of them found once; the top ten carry 0.7% to 1%. This specimen was CD4+ or CD8+ T cells sorted from blood, taken in a trial of the OX40 agonist ivuxolimab. All receptors come from an adult with an advanced solid tumor such as melanoma, head and neck, liver or kidney cancer.

The J gene is TRBJ2-7, the V gene TRBV7-9; 9 bases are shared with TRBD2. The V gene end was trimmed by 0 bases and the J gene end by 3 bases; junction bases not matched to a gene: 6. The CDR3 spans 16 residues. Germline V gene sequence: CDR1 SEHNR, CDR2 FQNEAQ (reference sequence). This chain's CDR3 is CASSLALAGLGYEQYF. CDR3 DNA: TGTGCCAGCAGCTTAGCGCTAGCGGGATTGGGCTACGAGCAGTACTTC.

V gene TRBV27 combines with J gene TRBJ2-5; D possibly matches TRBD1 or TRBD2 (7 bases each). This CDR3 has 17 amino acids. Trimming shortened V by 6 bases and J by 4 bases, and 24 bases separated the two germline ends. CDR1 and CDR2 from the germline V gene are MNHEY and SMNVEV (reference sequence). Here the CDR3 DNA reads TGTGCCAGCAGGCCCTCGGTTGCGGGACAGCGGGGAGAGACCCAGTACTTC. Protein: CASRPSVAGQRGETQYF.

V gene TRBV30 combines with J gene TRBJ1-5, with unresolved D. This CDR3 region has 14 residues. The germline gives CDR1 GTSNPN, CDR2 SVGIG (reference sequence). Trimming stripped 2 bases from V and 6 bases from J, with 14 bases between. The CDR3 is CAWSRESMSQPQHF. In DNA form, the CDR3 reads TGTGCCTGGAGTAGGGAGTCGATGAGTCAGCCCCAGCATTTT.

The chain recombines TRBV7-6 with TRBJ2-1; TRBD1 or TRBD2 may be the D gene (6 bases each). The V gene's germline CDR1 is SGHVS and CDR2 FNYEAQ. The CDR3 contains 14 residues. V dropped 6 bases and J dropped 9 bases, with 18 bases sitting between them. The CDR3 reads CASSFQGYGGEQFF. For the CDR3, the DNA is TGTGCCAGCAGTTTCCAGGGGTACGGGGGTGAGCAGTTCTTC.

V is TRBV5-4 and J is TRBJ2-2, with D possibly being TRBD2 (5 bases). Trimming left V 3 bases short and J 1 base short, with 10 bases between. Per germline, CDR1 SGHNT and CDR2 YYREEE (reference sequence). The CDR3 runs to 15 residues. CDR3 nucleotide sequence: TGTGCCAGCAGCTACGGACTCTTGAACACCGGGGAGCTGTTTTTT. Translated, it gives CASSYGLLNTGELFF.

This rearrangement joins TRBV6-1 to TRBJ1-6; 8 nucleotides match TRBD1. The V and J ends lost 6 bases and 11 bases, in that order; junction bases with no gene match: 3. The CDR3 has 12 amino acids. CDR1 MNHNS and CDR2 SASEGT come from the germline V gene. Here the CDR3 DNA reads TGTGCCAGCAGAACAGGGGGGACACCCCTCCACTTT. As protein: CASRTGGTPLHF.

V usage is TRBV7-8 and J usage is TRBJ2-1; D possibly corresponds to TRBD2 (5 bases). The CDR3 spans 11 residues. Germline CDR1 and CDR2: SGHVS and FQNEAQ. The V gene lost 4 bases and the J gene lost 11 bases, with 9 bases spanning the gap. CDR3 residues: CASSSTRKQFF. Written as DNA, the CDR3 is TGTGCCAGCAGCTCCACTAGAAAGCAGTTCTTC.

This sequence joins TRBV11-2 and TRBJ1-2; D gene ambiguous. V lost 3 bases to trimming and J lost 4 bases, with 9 bases between them. The length of the CDR3 is 13 residues. Germline CDR1 reads SGHAT; CDR2 reads FQNNGV. CDR3 protein: CASSFLGSYGYTF. The CDR3 nucleotides read TGTGCCAGCAGCTTCCTCGGGAGCTATGGCTACACCTTC.

This clone was seen only a few times. The genes are TRBV5-5 and TRBJ1-2; no clear D. The CDR3 covers 15 residues. The germline V and J ends were trimmed by 4 bases and 0 bases, with 13 bases remaining between them. Germline CDR1 is SGHKS and CDR2 is YYEKEE (reference sequence). The CDR3 DNA is TGTGCCAGCAGCCCCGCCACGTCAGCTAACTATGGCTACACCTTC. Translating it yields CASSPATSANYGYTF. The complete variable domain, with remaining parts taken from reference TRBV5-5 and TRBJ1-2, reads DAGVTQSPTHLIKTRGQQVTLRCSPISGHKSVSWYQQVLGQGPQFIFQYYEKEERGRGNFPDRFSARQFPNYSSELNVNALLLGDSALYLCASSPATSANYGYTFGSGTRLTVV.

This sequence joins TRBV29-1 and TRBJ2-1; a possible D gene is TRBD2 (5 bases). V was trimmed by 2 bases and J by 4 bases, leaving 9 bases between them. Germline CDR1 and CDR2: SQVTM and ANQGSEA. The CDR3 covers 13 residues. The CDR3 protein is CSVELGKYNEQFF. CDR3 in DNA: TGCAGCGTTGAACTCGGGAAATACAATGAGCAGTTCTTC.

The chain combines TRBV18 with TRBJ1-2, with a tentative D call TRBD1 (6 bases). V was pared by 2 bases and J by 7 bases, with 11 bases between. The CDR3 totals 13 residues. Per the germline V gene, CDR1 is KGHSH and CDR2 is LQKENI. The DNA for the CDR3 is TGTGCCAGCTCACCAGAACAGGGTCGTGGCTACACCTTC. Translation gives CASSPEQGRGYTF.

DNA for the CDR3: TGTGCCTGGAGTCCGACTAGCATCTCAGATACGCAGTATTTT. Encoded protein: CAWSPTSISDTQYF. This rearrangement joins TRBV30 to TRBJ2-3; TRBD2 matches 7 bases. The CDR3 covers 14 residues. V dropped 2 bases and J dropped 4; count of bases not matched to a gene: 6. Germline assignment: CDR1 GTSNPN and CDR2 SVGIG (reference sequence).

The V gene is TRBV6-6, the J gene TRBJ2-1; 8 nucleotides align to TRBD2. With V trimmed by 8 bases and J by 7 bases, 13 bases remained unmatched. The CDR3 has 15 residues. CDR1 and CDR2 from the germline V gene are MNHNY and SVGAGI (reference sequence). In DNA, the CDR3 is TGTGCCAGCGGCGGTGCGGGGGGTCGGTGGAATGAGCAGTTCTTC. Protein sequence: CASGGAGGRWNEQFF.

The J gene is TRBJ1-5, the V gene TRBV6-5; possibly TRBD1 for D (5 bases). The germline gives CDR1 MNHEY, CDR2 SVGAGI. This CDR3 is 13 amino acids long. Trimming cost V 4 bases and J 7 bases, with 11 bases left between them. The CDR3 region has the DNA TGTGCCAGCAGTTTTCAGGGCGGGCAGCCCCAGCATTTT. This gives the protein CASSFQGGQPQHF.

The chain combines TRBV27 with TRBJ2-2; D is ambiguous. This CDR3 is built from 12 residues. CDR1 and CDR2 from the germline V gene are MNHEY and SMNVEV (reference sequence). V lost 6 bases to trimming and J lost 4 bases, with 6 bases between them. The CDR3 spells CASSSVTGELFF. CDR3 DNA: TGTGCCAGCAGCTCAGTCACCGGGGAGCTGTTTTTT.

The chain joins TRBV6-5 to TRBJ2-3; 15 bases match TRBD2. Germline V CDR1 and CDR2: MNHEY, SVGAGI. This CDR3 has 15 residues. V lost 2 bases and J lost 14; bases outside the gene matches: 8. The CDR3 DNA sequence: TGTGCCAGCAGTTACCCCGGACTAGCGGGAGGGCCGAGGTATTTT. It codes for CASSYPGLAGGPRYF.

The chain joins TRBV11-2 to TRBJ2-7; no firm D call. Per germline, CDR1 SGHAT and CDR2 FQNNGV. V was clipped by 3 bases and J by 2 bases, with 8 bases between them. This CDR3 has 13 residues. CDR3 in DNA: TGTGCCAGCAGCTTCTCCCCGACCTACGAGCAGTACTTC. Its protein is CASSFSPTYEQYF.

The chain combines TRBV2 with TRBJ2-7; D possibly corresponds to TRBD1 (7 bases). The germline V gene encodes CDR1 SNHLY and CDR2 FYNNEI. The CDR3 is made up of 15 amino acids. V lost 7 bases and J lost 0, with 16 bases in between. The CDR3 reads CASKWAGGTSYEQYF. DNA for the CDR3: TGTGCCAGCAAATGGGCAGGGGGGACCTCCTACGAGCAGTACTTC.

J is TRBJ1-1 and V is TRBV7-2; possibly TRBD1 for D (6 bases). V was pared by 5 bases and J by 4 bases, with 14 bases between. Germline values: CDR1 SGHTA, CDR2 FQGNSA. This CDR3 region has 14 residues. The CDR3 sequence is CASSKNNRATEAFF. CDR3 bases: TGTGCCAGCAGCAAAAATAACAGGGCCACTGAAGCTTTCTTT.

V usage is TRBV6-5 and J usage is TRBJ1-2; a possible D gene is TRBD1 (6 bases). From germline, CDR1 is MNHEY and CDR2 SVGAGI. This CDR3 comprises 14 residues. V lost 0 bases to trimming and J lost 8 bases, with 13 bases between them. This chain's CDR3 is CASSYSPQGGGYTF. The CDR3 DNA sequence: TGTGCCAGCAGTTACTCCCCACAGGGAGGCGGCTACACCTTC.

The gene calls are TRBV6-6 and TRBJ2-3; D call uncertain. This CDR3 is 12 amino acids long. Germline values: CDR1 MNHNY, CDR2 SVGAGI (reference sequence). Between the trimmed V and J ends, which lost 6 bases and 4 bases, there was a span of 8 bases. The CDR3 nucleotides read TGTGCCAGCAGGTACCAAGCAGATACGCAGTATTTT. This sequence encodes CASRYQADTQYF.

V and J are TRBV5-1 and TRBJ1-2; unclear D gene. The CDR3 totals 14 residues. V lost 4 bases and J lost 0, with 10 bases in between. Germline lookup yields CDR1 SGHRS and CDR2 YFSETQ. The CDR3 sequence: CASSRTGTNYGYTF. The CDR3 DNA is TGCGCCAGCAGCCGTACCGGGACTAACTATGGCTACACCTTC.

The chain links TRBV6-5 to TRBJ2-3, with 9 bases aligning to TRBD1. Germline loops: CDR1 MNHEY, CDR2 SVGAGI. V was clipped by 6 bases and J by 3 bases; unmatched bases: 7. CDR3 length: 15 residues. The CDR3 sequence is CASRKQGARTDTQYF. The CDR3 coding sequence is TGTGCCAGCAGAAAACAGGGGGCGCGGACAGATACGCAGTATTTT.

This clone has more than one count but fewer than ten. The chain combines TRBV27 with TRBJ2-5; D is ambiguous. The V gene's germline CDR1 is MNHEY and CDR2 SMNVEV (reference sequence). The CDR3 contains 14 residues. The ends were cut back, 3 bases at V and 2 bases at J, with 10 bases in the middle. CDR3 sequence: CASSFWGFQETQYF. The CDR3 nucleotides read TGTGCCAGCAGTTTTTGGGGTTTTCAAGAGACCCAGTACTTC.

In this sample, this clone turned up a few times. The V and J genes are TRBV5-1 and TRBJ1-2; 8 nucleotides align to TRBD1. Trimming at V came to 4 bases and at J to 8 bases, leaving 7 bases not matched to a gene. This CDR3 contains 13 residues. CDR1 and CDR2 from the germline V gene are SGHRS and YFSETQ. The CDR3 loop reads CASSRQGTGGYTF. In DNA form, the CDR3 reads TGCGCCAGCAGCCGACAGGGGACGGGCGGCTACACCTTC. Supplemented by reference TRBV5-1 and TRBJ1-2, the full variable domain reads KAGVTQTPRYLIKTRGQQVTLSCSPISGHRSVSWYQQTPGQGLQFLFEYFSETQRNKGNFPGRFSGRQFSNSRSEMNVSTLELGDSALYLCASSRQGTGGYTFGSGTRLTVV.

This chain links TRBV4-1 with TRBJ1-5, with D tentatively TRBD1 (5 bases). The germline V gene has CDR1 MGHRA and CDR2 YSYEKL. Trimming shortened V by 4 bases and J by 7 bases, and 17 bases separated the two germline ends. The CDR3 totals 15 residues. In DNA, the CDR3 is TGCGCCAGCAGCCTCAGGGACGAGTCGGGACAGCCCCAGCATTTT. This sequence encodes CASSLRDESGQPQHF.

The chain is built from TRBV5-6 and TRBJ2-5; 15 positions agree with TRBD2. The CDR3 runs 17 residues. V shed 4 bases, J shed 5 bases, and the junction held 9 bases outside the gene matches. The V gene's germline CDR1 is SGHDT and CDR2 YYEEEE. For the CDR3, the DNA is TGTGCCAGCAGCCCCGACGGACTAGCGGGGGGGCCGGAGACCCAGTACTTC. This encodes CASSPDGLAGGPETQYF. Drawing the rest from reference TRBV5-6 and TRBJ2-5, the complete variable domain is DAGVTQSPTHLIKTRGQQVTLRCSPKSGHDTVSWYQQALGQGPQFIFQYYEEEERQRGNFPDRFSGHQFPNYSSELNVNALLLGDSALYLCASSPDGLAGGPETQYFGPGTRLLVL.

The chain's CDR3 is CASSYSRLGNPEAFF. The DNA of the CDR3 is TGTGCCAGCAGTTACTCGAGGCTAGGGAATCCTGAAGCTTTCTTT. The chain carries TRBV6-5 and TRBJ1-1, with D hard to call. V was cut by 0 bases and J by 6 bases, with 14 bases left in between. Germline CDR1 MNHEY, CDR2 SVGAGI. The CDR3 contains 15 residues.

This chain connects TRBV5-1 to TRBJ2-1, with D hard to call. V shed 4 bases and J shed 11 bases, with 19 bases lying between them. The germline gives CDR1 SGHRS, CDR2 YFSETQ. The CDR3 spans 14 residues. CDR3 in DNA: TGCGCCAGCAGCAGTTCGGTTTATGATCCCAAGCAGTTCTTC. Translation: CASSSSVYDPKQFF.

The V call is TRBV6-5, the J call TRBJ2-7; maybe TRBD1 (5 bases). Germline loops: CDR1 MNHEY, CDR2 SVGAGI. The CDR3 has 16 amino acids. Trimming removed 0 bases at V and 4 bases at J, with 16 bases between. The DNA of the CDR3 is TGTGCCAGCAGTTACTCGTATTGGCAGGGAAGTTACGAGCAGTACTTC. It is translated as CASSYSYWQGSYEQYF.